A selection of T cell receptor beta chains follows, all from one sample in a study of T cells expressing NK-cell markers. After re-calling the 5' RACE reads, TCRdb lists one entry per CDR3 protein, DNA absent. The sample's table shows about 460,000 distinct CDR3 sequences. Material: blood T cells: a sorted CD56 or NKG2C T cell subset, CD4+ or CD8+ T cells, or bulk PBMC T cells (not recorded which). These receptors were obtained from a woman aged 50 to 60 in good health. CDR3s include the opening cysteine and the closing phenylalanine or tryptophan. Fields, in order: V gene, J gene, CDR3 protein.

TRBV6-5	TRBJ1-4	CASRPGGTNEKLFF
TRBV7-2	TRBJ1-1	CASSPLRGNEAFF
TRBV12-3/TRBV12-4	TRBJ2-1	CASSGFRHSGSRDEQFF
TRBV10-3	TRBJ2-1	CAISEGLADRRDNEQFF
TRBV5-1	TRBJ1-4	CASSRTGGEEKLFF
TRBV10-3	TRBJ2-5	CAISESNWNPGLATQYF
TRBV19	TRBJ2-1	CASRAYGTSGYEQFF
TRBV2	TRBJ2-5	CASSTQGAEETQYF
TRBV5-1	TRBJ2-2	CASSLEDGGEGELFF
TRBV5-1	TRBJ2-2	CASSPPGRANTGELFF
TRBV10-3	TRBJ2-3	CAISAGTSGMADTQYF
TRBV20-1	TRBJ2-4	CSARNLAVQYF
TRBV7-3	TRBJ2-2	CASSPRTSAYANTGELFF
TRBV7-8	TRBJ1-2	CASSLASGDGTYGYTF
TRBV2	TRBJ2-3	CASSTGTLSTDTQYF
TRBV12-3/TRBV12-4	TRBJ2-3	CASSLVRLVAGTHTDTQYF
TRBV4-1	TRBJ2-1	CASSQGAGRWNEQFF
TRBV30	TRBJ2-4	CAWGARSTKNIQYF
TRBV19	TRBJ1-4	CASSITRGRNEKLFF
TRBV10-3	TRBJ1-2	CAISESWDRDRYTF
TRBV12-3/TRBV12-4	TRBJ1-6	CASSFWGLGTGANSPLHF
TRBV5-1	TRBJ1-2	CASSFNRGRDYGYTF
TRBV29-1	TRBJ2-3	CSVFDRTRSTDTQYF
TRBV27	TRBJ2-5	CASSFRQGAWETQYF
TRBV5-1	TRBJ2-2	CASSHDSEAGELFF
TRBV6-6	TRBJ2-3	CASGTRTGSDTQYF
TRBV12-3/TRBV12-4	TRBJ1-5	CASSLSPNSNQPQHF
TRBV18	TRBJ1-3	CASSPKTGTAGNTIYF
TRBV5-1	TRBJ2-2	CASSLGSGIDTGELFF
TRBV20-1	TRBJ2-5	CSAPTRGAQYF
TRBV11-2	TRBJ2-3	CASSREAGGPGDTQYF
TRBV27	TRBJ2-2	CASSTIQGSGTGELFF
TRBV30	TRBJ1-5	CASGGNHQPQHF
TRBV13	TRBJ2-3	CASSLRTLGSSDTQYF